One and the same sample provided the 25 T cell receptor beta chains below, sequenced in a study of post-analysis software for immune sequencing data. The study, taken as a whole, reports: In patients, TRBV5-6, TRBV5-1 and TRBV20-1 belonged to roughly five TRBV segments found more frequently than in controls.

cDNA libraries for TCR beta contained unique molecular identifiers. TCRdb analysed the PCR reads with MiXCR anew, one entry per CDR3 protein. The sample has under 200,000 distinct CDR3 sequences; about 30% are singletons. Their recognized antigens are unknown. The specimen was blood. These receptors were taken from a girl aged 2-17 years with multiple sclerosis.

This clonotype was recorded a few times. The J gene is TRBJ2-1, the V gene TRBV20-1; TRBD2 agrees at 13 bases. Germline-derived CDR1 and CDR2 are DFQATT and SNEGSKA (reference sequence). Trimming cost V 5 bases and J 7 bases; bases outside gene matches: 11. The CDR3 extends over 16 amino acids. CDR3 in amino acids: CSAPPPGLAGSNEQFF. In DNA, the CDR3 is TGCAGTGCTCCTCCTCCGGGACTAGCGGGATCGAATGAGCAGTTCTTC.

The chain carries TRBV6-1 and TRBJ1-1, with a possible D match to TRBD1 (5 bases). Germline V gene lookup returns CDR1 MNHNS and CDR2 SASEGT. This CDR3 is 12 amino acids long. V gave up 5 bases and J gave up 11 bases, with 15 bases separating them. CDR3 bases: TGTGCCAGCAGTTTCGACAGTCGAGGGGCTTTCTTT. Translated, it gives CASSFDSRGAFF.

V and J are TRBV18 and TRBJ2-5; D ambiguous. The V and J ends lost 3 bases and 2 bases respectively, with 7 bases between them. This CDR3 is built from 13 residues. The V gene's germline CDR1 is KGHSH and CDR2 LQKENI. CDR3 loop: CASSPSQQETQYF. DNA of the CDR3: TGTGCCAGCTCACCTTCACAGCAAGAGACCCAGTACTTC.

There are a few counts of this clonotype. This rearrangement joins TRBV11-2 to TRBJ1-1, with 10 bases lining up with TRBD1. Unmatched junction bases numbered 7, after V lost 5 bases and J lost 4 bases. Germline CDR1 SGHAT, CDR2 FQNNGV. CDR3 size: 15 residues. The CDR3 protein is CASSKTGGESTEAFF. The DNA of the CDR3 is TGTGCCAGCAGCAAGACAGGGGGCGAGAGCACTGAAGCTTTCTTT. Complete variable domain (other parts from reference TRBV11-2 and TRBJ1-1): EAGVAQSPRYKIIEKRQSVAFWCNPISGHATLYWYQQILGQGPKLLIQFQNNGVVDDSQLPKDRFSAERLKGVDSTLKIQPAKLEDSAVYLCASSKTGGESTEAFFGQGTRLTVV.

This clonotype occurred many times. V usage is TRBV27 and J usage is TRBJ2-7, with 7 bases fitting TRBD1. The CDR3 is 12 residues long. From germline, CDR1 is MNHEY and CDR2 SMNVEV (reference sequence). Trimming took 3 bases from V and 6 from J; bases not matched to a gene: 2. The CDR3 protein is CASSLPGGEQYF. The CDR3 DNA follows: TGTGCCAGCAGTTTGCCAGGGGGCGAGCAGTACTTC.

In this sample, this clonotype turned up many times. V and J are TRBV20-1 and TRBJ1-2; D unresolved. The germline V gene encodes CDR1 DFQATT and CDR2 SNEGSKA (reference sequence). Trimming left V 3 bases short and J 0 bases short, with 14 bases between. This CDR3 has 15 amino acids. The CDR3 protein is CSASGKAHPNYGYTF. The CDR3 bases are TGCAGTGCTAGTGGAAAGGCACATCCTAACTATGGCTACACCTTC.

The chain carries TRBV30 and TRBJ2-1, with TRBD2 identical over 14 bases. The germline V gene encodes CDR1 GTSNPN and CDR2 SVGIG (reference sequence). With 1 base clipped from V and 0 bases from J, the junction kept 5 bases outside the gene matches. CDR3 length: 18 residues. The CDR3 DNA sequence: TGTGCCTGGAGTGCCGGGACTAGCGGGAGATTCTCCTACAATGAGCAGTTCTTC. It translates to CAWSAGTSGRFSYNEQFF. The full variable domain, with the rest looked up from reference TRBV30 and TRBJ2-1, is SQTIHQWPATLVQPVGSPLSLECTVEGTSNPNLYWYRQAAGRGLQLLFYSVGIGQISSEVPQNLSASRPQDRQFILSSKKLLLSDSGFYLCAWSAGTSGRFSYNEQFFGPGTRLTVL.

This chain links TRBV12-3 or TRBV12-4 with TRBJ2-3, with 8 bases aligning to TRBD2. V was clipped by 0 bases and J by 13 bases; unmatched bases: 15. CDR3 length equals 16 residues. The DNA of the CDR3 is TGTGCCAGCAGTTTAGCCCTAGCGGGCCCCACAGATGCGGAGTATTTT. It encodes CASSLALAGPTDAEYF.

The V gene is TRBV5-4, the J gene TRBJ2-4, with 13 bases lining up with TRBD2. Germline V gene data show CDR1 as SGHNT and CDR2 as YYREEE (reference sequence). V shed 4 bases and J 4 bases; nucleotides not matched to a gene: 5. This CDR3 region has 16 residues. The CDR3 loop reads CASSHGLAGEKNIQYF. The CDR3 nucleotides are TGTGCCAGCAGCCACGGACTAGCGGGGGAGAAAAACATTCAGTACTTC. The full variable domain, in which reference TRBV5-4 and TRBJ2-4 provide the parts outside the CDR3, is ETGVTQSPTHLIKTRGQQVTLRCSSQSGHNTVSWYQQALGQGPQFIFQYYREEENGRGNFPPRFSGLQFPNYSSELNVNALELDDSALYLCASSHGLAGEKNIQYFGAGTRLSVL.

This clonotype has at least ten counts. The rearrangement joins TRBV12-3 or TRBV12-4 to TRBJ2-1, with TRBD2 matching 7 bases. The CDR3 contains 15 residues. Germline trimming cut 2 bases from V and 0 bases from J; bases unmatched to any gene: 1. This CDR3 is CASSLIAGSYNEQFF. DNA of the CDR3: TGTGCCAGCAGTTTAATAGCGGGCTCCTACAATGAGCAGTTCTTC.

On this clonotype itself: A much larger clone differs by one base, so this may be a read error. J is TRBJ2-4 and V is TRBV5-1; 11 bases are shared with TRBD1. V trimming: 0 bases; J trimming: 13 bases; junction bases outside the gene matches: 9. This CDR3 spans 15 amino acids. CDR1 and CDR2 from the germline V gene are SGHRS and YFSETQ. The CDR3 DNA is TGCGCCAGCAGCTTGGCTGGACAGGGGGCTCTTGAGCAGTACTTC. Protein sequence: CASSLAGQGALEQYF.

This clonotype was counted a few times. V gene TRBV11-2 combines with J gene TRBJ2-1, with 7 positions matching TRBD2. With V trimmed by 3 bases and J by 9 bases, 8 bases remained unmatched. Germline lookup yields CDR1 SGHAT and CDR2 FQNNGV. The CDR3 length is 14 residues. This CDR3 reads CASSFGGSGPEQFF. The CDR3 coding sequence is TGTGCCAGCAGCTTCGGCGGGAGTGGGCCTGAGCAGTTCTTC.

This clonotype has ten or more counts. The chain recombines TRBV20-1 with TRBJ1-2; no definite D call. This CDR3 is 12 amino acids long. Germline V gene lookup returns CDR1 DFQATT and CDR2 SNEGSKA (reference sequence). Trimming took off 3 bases at V and 1 base at J, with 6 bases between the two ends. CDR3 protein: CSASQDNYGYTF. The CDR3 nucleotides read TGCAGTGCTAGCCAGGATAACTATGGCTACACCTTC.

The rearrangement links TRBV10-2 to TRBJ2-7; D is unclear. The CDR3 length is 16 residues. From germline, CDR1 is WSHSY and CDR2 SAAADI. Deletions cut 3 bases from V and 4 bases from J, with 19 bases between. The CDR3 here is CASSDTGPSSRYEQYF. In nucleotides, the CDR3 is TGCGCCAGCAGTGACACCGGACCCTCCTCCCGTTACGAGCAGTACTTC.

The J gene is TRBJ1-6, the V gene TRBV4-1, with D perhaps matching TRBD1 (5 bases). This CDR3 has 18 residues. The V and J ends lost 0 bases and 2 bases respectively, with 14 bases between them. The germline CDR1 and CDR2 sequences are MGHRA and YSYEKL. The CDR3 DNA follows: TGCGCCAGCAGCCAAGATTGGCAGGGAGTAACCTATAATTCACCCCTCCACTTT. It is translated as CASSQDWQGVTYNSPLHF.

In regard to this clonotype: Just one base apart from a much larger clone, this may be a read error. CDR3 sequence reads: CASSFGRHQETQYF. In DNA form, the CDR3 reads TGTGCCAGCAGCTTTGGACGGCACCAAGAGACCCAGTACTTC. V gene TRBV7-9 combines with J gene TRBJ2-5; D gene ambiguous. The germline V gene encodes CDR1 SEHNR and CDR2 FQNEAQ (reference sequence). Trimming pared 3 bases from V and 0 bases from J, leaving 8 bases between. The CDR3 is 14 amino acids. The variable domain in full, with the rest retrieved from reference TRBV7-9 and TRBJ2-5, is DTGVSQNPRHKITKRGQNVTFRCDPISEHNRLYWYRQTLGQGPEFLTYFQNEAQLEKSRLLSDRFSAERPKGSFSTLEIQRTEQGDSAMYLCASSFGRHQETQYFGPGTRLLVL.

The chain couples TRBV20-1 to TRBJ2-7; TRBD1 matches 11 bases. CDR1 and CDR2 (germline): DFQATT, SNEGSKA (reference sequence). The CDR3 consists of 14 residues. V was pared by 6 bases and J by 5 bases, with 9 bases of the junction left unmatched. CDR3 sequence: CSAQAGQGAHEQYF. As DNA, the CDR3 is TGCAGTGCGCAGGCAGGACAGGGGGCCCACGAGCAGTACTTC.

This clonotype was counted at least ten times. The junction does not match germline at one end; this may be a read error. The rearrangement links TRBV7-7 to TRBJ2-5; a possible D gene is TRBD1 (5 bases). From germline, CDR1 is SSHAT and CDR2 FNYEAQ (reference sequence). This CDR3 comprises 14 residues. The CDR3 region has the DNA TGTGCTAGCAGCTTAAACGCCGGGCAGGGGACCCAGTACTTC. This encodes CASSLNAGQGTQYF. The variable domain in full, completed from reference TRBV7-7 and TRBJ2-5, reads GAGVSQSPRYKVTKRGQDVTLRCDPISSHATLYWYQQALGQGPEFLTYFNYEAQPDKSGLPSDRFSAERPEGSISTLTIQRTEQRDSAMYRCASSLNAGQGTQYFGPGTRLLVL.

This clonotype showed up many times. The CDR3 spells CASSLSSSYGYTF. CDR3 bases: TGTGCCAGCAGCTTAAGTTCAAGCTATGGCTACACCTTC. The rearrangement links TRBV7-3 to TRBJ1-2; D is undetermined. This CDR3 contains 13 residues. Germline V gene data show CDR1 as SGHTA and CDR2 as FQGTGA. V lost 1 base, J lost 4 bases, and 7 bases lay in between.

A word on this clonotype: Mismatch with germline at one junction end may stem from a read error. The chain recombines TRBV14 with TRBJ2-5; TRBD2 matches 10 bases. Germline CDR1 and CDR2: SGHDN and FVKESK. This CDR3 has 15 amino acids. CDR3 sequence (DNA): TGTGCCGGCAGCCTCCGGACTAGCGGCCCAGGGACCCAGTACTTC. It is translated as CAGSLRTSGPGTQYF.

This clonotype was counted ten times or more. The V and J genes are TRBV12-3 or TRBV12-4 and TRBJ1-2, with 7 bases aligning to TRBD1. CDR3 length equals 15 residues. V lost 7 bases, J lost 0 bases, and 8 bases stayed unmatched. CDR3 bases: TGTGCCAGCACCCTGACAGGGATCACTAACTATGGCTACACCTTC. Protein sequence: CASTLTGITNYGYTF.

J is TRBJ1-1 and V is TRBV29-1, with D unclear. The V gene lost 4 bases and the J gene lost 0 bases, with 12 bases spanning the gap. CDR3 size: 14 residues. CDR1 is SQVTM and CDR2 is ANQGSEA in the germline V gene. The CDR3 sequence: CSVVWVVMNTEAFF. CDR3 sequence (DNA): TGCAGCGTTGTTTGGGTAGTCATGAACACTGAAGCTTTCTTT. Together with reference TRBV29-1 and TRBJ1-1, the CDR3 gives the full variable domain: SAVISQKPSRDICQRGTSLTIQCQVDSQVTMMFWYRQQPGQSLTLIATANQGSEATYESGFVIDKFPISRPNLTFSTLTVSNMSPEDSSIYLCSVVWVVMNTEAFFGQGTRLTVV.

This clonotype was recorded a few times. J is TRBJ1-1 and V is TRBV20-1; D call uncertain. The V gene lost 6 bases and the J gene lost 3 bases, with 8 bases spanning the gap. The CDR3 is 11 residues long. Germline loops: CDR1 DFQATT, CDR2 SNEGSKA (reference sequence). The CDR3, as DNA: TGCAGTGCCCTCATAGACACTGAAGCTTTCTTT. Protein product: CSALIDTEAFF.

The chain is built from TRBV28 and TRBJ1-5; D is ambiguous. V was cut by 3 bases and J by 4 bases, with 13 bases left in between. Germline assignment: CDR1 MDHEN and CDR2 SYDVKM. This CDR3 comprises 15 residues. The CDR3 bases are TGTGCCAGCAGTTTCGCAGCGGGAAAAAATCAGCCCCAGCATTTT. Its translation is CASSFAAGKNQPQHF.

This clonotype was counted many times. The J gene is TRBJ2-7, the V gene TRBV5-1, with D hard to call. The CDR3 is 11 residues long. The V end was cut by 4 bases, the J end by 12 bases, with 14 bases between. Germline loops: CDR1 SGHRS, CDR2 YFSETQ. The CDR3 loop is CASSAGMGRYF. In DNA form, the CDR3 reads TGCGCCAGCAGCGCCGGAATGGGTCGGTACTTC.